This T cell receptor (beta chain) was obtained from a study of T cells in Graves' hyperthyroidism and ophthalmopathy. In the study overall: Any treatment followed the collection of peripheral blood at initial diagnosis. The study's findings and limits: Among thyroid clonotypes expanded above 0.001, most also appeared in blood. From stable hyperthyroidism, ophthalmopathy was set apart by a 13 V-J model. Prediction of ophthalmopathy progression came a median approximately 6.5 months pre-onset.

This clonotype was detected a few times. As yet, its antigen is unknown. Amplification yielded TCR beta CDR3 regions, with RNA transcripts as the source. First-round RT-PCR of the TCR CDR3 relied on the HTBI primer set. Via MiXCR, TCRdb re-called the multiplex PCR reads, giving one row per CDR3 protein. This table holds hundreds of thousands of distinct CDR3 sequences, about 20% found once. The CDR3 is made up of 14 amino acids. V lost 5 bases, J lost 6 bases, and 16 bases lay in between. Germline CDR1 GTSNPN, CDR2 SVGIG (reference sequence). Sequencing input: blood. This chain uses TRBV30 with TRBJ2-2; a weak D match, TRBD2 (6 bases). The clonotype originates from a man aged 25-40 years with Graves' ophthalmopathy. This CDR3 is CAWRGSVQSGELFF. The CDR3 DNA reads TGTGCCTGGCGGGGGAGCGTTCAGTCCGGGGAGCTGTTTTTT.